These 20 T cell receptor beta chains were all obtained from the same sample, sequenced in a study of blood T cell repertoires in COVID-19. Method: immunoSEQ multiplex PCR; TCRdb's copy keeps in-frame clones and lacks some. The sample contains tens of thousands of clones, about four fifths of which appear only once. Sequencing input: peripheral blood. These receptors all stem from a woman aged 70-85 years with acute or convalescent COVID-19.

This chain connects TRBV12-3 or TRBV12-4 to TRBJ1-2; the D is unclear. V lost 6 bases to trimming and J lost 1 base, with 9 bases between them. The CDR3 runs 13 residues. CDR3 loop: CASRGDRNYGYTF. The CDR3 DNA sequence: TGTGCCAGCAGGGGAGACCGTAACTATGGCTACACCTTC.

The rearrangement uses TRBV7-8 and TRBJ1-2; 10 nucleotides agree with TRBD1. V was clipped by 8 bases and J by 7 bases; unmatched bases: 16. The CDR3 is made up of 16 amino acids. Per the germline V gene, CDR1 is SGHVS and CDR2 is FQNEAQ. This chain's CDR3 is CASFRIQGQGFSGYTF. The CDR3 DNA reads TGTGCCAGCTTTAGGATACAGGGACAGGGGTTTTCTGGCTACACCTTC. Based on the CDR3 plus reference TRBV7-8 and TRBJ1-2, the full variable domain is GAGVSQSPRYKVAKRGQDVALRCDPISGHVSLFWYQQALGQGPEFLTYFQNEAQLDKSGLPSDRFFAERPEGSVSTLKIQRTQQEDSAVYLCASFRIQGQGFSGYTFGSGTRLTVV.

V is TRBV27 and J is TRBJ1-2, with D hard to call. The CDR3 extends over 14 amino acids. Trimming shortened V by 3 bases and J by 4 bases, and 12 bases separated the two germline ends. Germline CDR1 is MNHEY and CDR2 is SMNVEV (reference sequence). The CDR3 bases are TGTGCCAGCAGTTTGGCAAAACCCCTCTATGGCTACACCTTC. Encoded protein: CASSLAKPLYGYTF.

This chain connects TRBV30 to TRBJ1-2; tentatively, D is TRBD1 (6 bases). V was pared by 0 bases and J by 8 bases, with 16 bases between. This CDR3 contains 14 residues. The germline CDR1 and CDR2 sequences are GTSNPN and SVGIG (reference sequence). The CDR3 DNA is TGTGCCTGGAGTGTACTGAGGCAGGGGCCCGGCTACACCTTC. It yields the protein CAWSVLRQGPGYTF.

Details on this clone: Additional DNA sequences in this sample encode the identical CDR3. The chain employs TRBV15 and TRBJ1-2; TRBD1 matches 9 bases. Germline lookup yields CDR1 LNHNV and CDR2 YYDKDF (reference sequence). This CDR3 is built from 15 residues. J lost 4 bases, V lost 0 bases, and 3 bases had no gene match. The DNA of the CDR3 is TGTGCCACCAGCAGAGACGGGACAGGGTTCTATGGCTACACCTTC. The encoded protein is CATSRDGTGFYGYTF.

This clone appeared a few times. The gene calls are TRBV6-5 and TRBJ1-1, with TRBD1 matching 8 bases. After removal of 5 bases from V and 5 bases from J, the junction contained 7 bases not matched to a gene. This CDR3 has 14 residues. Germline V lookup: CDR1 MNHEY, CDR2 SVGAGI. CDR3 DNA: TGTGCCAGCAGTCCTACAGGGGGTCGAACTGAAGCTTTCTTT. This sequence encodes CASSPTGGRTEAFF.

J is TRBJ2-1 and V is TRBV5-1; 7 nucleotides line up with TRBD2. This CDR3 is 13 amino acids long. V lost 5 bases to trimming and J lost 6 bases; unmatched junction nucleotides: 5. CDR1 is SGHRS and CDR2 is YFSETQ in the germline V gene. CDR3 DNA: TGCGCCAGCAGAAGGGAGGGCCTCAATGAGCAGTTCTTC. Protein product: CASRREGLNEQFF.

Only a few counts were recorded for this clone. This rearrangement joins TRBV28 to TRBJ2-1, with a possible D match to TRBD2 (6 bases). CDR1 is MDHEN and CDR2 is SYDVKM in the germline V gene. V was cut by 3 bases and J by 9 bases, with 9 bases left in between. The CDR3 contains 12 residues. This chain's CDR3 is CASSFRLVEQFF. The CDR3 bases are TGTGCCAGCAGTTTTCGACTAGTTGAGCAGTTCTTC.

DNA for the CDR3: TGTGCCAGCAGTTTACCCGGGACAGGGGTGGAAAAACTGTTTTTT. Its translation: CASSLPGTGVEKLFF. The chain is built from TRBV28 and TRBJ1-4; 10 bases line up with TRBD1. Trimming removed 2 bases from V and 8 bases from J; junction bases left unmatched: 5. The CDR3 runs 15 residues. CDR1 and CDR2 from the germline V gene are MDHEN and SYDVKM.

This rearrangement joins TRBV7-9 to TRBJ2-7, with unresolved D. This CDR3 region has 12 residues. Germline V lookup: CDR1 SEHNR, CDR2 FQNEAQ (reference sequence). V was clipped by 2 bases and J by 4 bases, with 6 bases between them. The CDR3 region is CASSLFTYEQYF. Written as DNA, the CDR3 is TGTGCCAGCAGCTTATTCACTTACGAGCAGTACTTC.

V gene TRBV7-9 combines with J gene TRBJ2-5, with D maybe TRBD1 (6 bases). Germline V gives CDR1 SEHNR, CDR2 FQNEAQ (reference sequence). The CDR3 is 17 residues long. Trimming stripped 5 bases from V and 7 bases from J, with 26 bases between. The CDR3 spells CASSPPGRGVSTRTQYF. The CDR3 bases are TGTGCCAGCAGCCCCCCCGGCAGGGGCGTATCTACGAGGACCCAGTACTTC.

This chain joins TRBV7-2 and TRBJ2-5; 11 bases fit TRBD2. Trimming at V came to 0 bases and at J to 2 bases, leaving 2 bases not matched to a gene. Germline CDR1 is SGHTA and CDR2 is FQGNSA. This CDR3 has 16 residues. CDR3 sequence: CASSLAPSGGQETQYF. The CDR3, as DNA: TGTGCCAGCAGCTTAGCCCCTAGCGGGGGGCAAGAGACCCAGTACTTC.

This chain links TRBV9 with TRBJ2-1; the D gene is possibly TRBD2 (5 bases). CDR3 length: 15 amino acids. The germline CDR1 and CDR2 sequences are SGDLS and YYNGEE. V was trimmed by 0 bases and J by 4 bases, leaving 11 bases between them. Here the CDR3 DNA reads TGTGCCAGCAGCGTAGACAGCGGTCAATACAATGAGCAGTTCTTC. This translates into CASSVDSGQYNEQFF.

The sample holds one count of this clone. The chain is built from TRBV2 and TRBJ2-7; 8 bases agree with TRBD2. This CDR3 is built from 15 residues. The junction had 11 bases not matched to a gene; V was cut back by 7 bases and J by 3 bases. CDR1 and CDR2 from the germline V gene are SNHLY and FYNNEI. Here the CDR3 reads CASTLTSEGIYEQYF. The CDR3 DNA reads as TGTGCCAGCACCCTGACTAGCGAAGGAATCTACGAGCAGTACTTC.

This chain's CDR3 is CASSQGALSGNTIYF. The DNA of the CDR3 is TGCGCCAGCAGCCAAGGGGCCCTCTCTGGAAACACCATATATTTT. This chain connects TRBV4-3 to TRBJ1-3, with no clear D. Germline V gives CDR1 LGHNA, CDR2 YSLEER. CDR3 length equals 15 residues. Deletions cut 1 base from V and 0 bases from J, with 7 bases between.

This chain uses TRBV19 with TRBJ2-7; D is possibly TRBD2 (6 bases). Germline values: CDR1 LNHDA, CDR2 SQIVND (reference sequence). The CDR3 runs 15 residues. V lost 7 bases to trimming and J lost 0 bases, with 16 bases between them. CDR3 sequence: CASTSSGSISYEQYF. CDR3 nucleotides: TGTGCCAGTACGAGTAGCGGTAGTATCTCCTACGAGCAGTACTTC.

The J gene is TRBJ2-3, the V gene TRBV7-9, with 15 bases that match TRBD2. The trim removed 5 bases at V and 2 bases at J, leaving 5 bases unmatched. The CDR3 has 17 residues. Germline CDR1 and CDR2: SEHNR and FQNEAQ (reference sequence). The CDR3 nucleotides are TGTGCCAGCAGCCCGGGACTAGCGGGAGGTCCCACAGATACGCAGTATTTT. It encodes CASSPGLAGGPTDTQYF.

The gene calls are TRBV10-3 and TRBJ1-1, with TRBD1 identical over 7 bases. The CDR3 runs to 16 residues. V shed 3 bases and J 7 bases; nucleotides not matched to a gene: 14. The germline V gene has CDR1 ENHRY and CDR2 SYGVKD. CDR3 DNA sequence: TGTGCCATCAGTGATTACTTCAGGGGGTATCTGGTTGAAGCTTTCTTT. Its protein product is CAISDYFRGYLVEAFF.

The chain combines TRBV4-3 with TRBJ2-5; a possible D gene is TRBD2 (5 bases). The CDR3 is 14 amino acids. Germline lookup yields CDR1 LGHNA and CDR2 YSLEER. Trimming took 2 bases from V and 4 from J, leaving 11 bases between them. This chain's CDR3 is CASSQSPSRETQYF. CDR3 nucleotide sequence: TGCGCCAGCAGCCAATCGCCTAGCAGAGAGACCCAGTACTTC.

V and J are TRBV19 and TRBJ2-3, with 8 bases lining up with TRBD1. This CDR3 has 15 residues. After removal of 5 bases from V and 7 bases from J, the junction contained 11 bases not matched to a gene. Germline CDR1 LNHDA, CDR2 SQIVND (reference sequence). DNA for the CDR3: TGTGCCAGTAGTGGTTCTCGGACAGGGCTGAATACGCAGTATTTT. Residues: CASSGSRTGLNTQYF.